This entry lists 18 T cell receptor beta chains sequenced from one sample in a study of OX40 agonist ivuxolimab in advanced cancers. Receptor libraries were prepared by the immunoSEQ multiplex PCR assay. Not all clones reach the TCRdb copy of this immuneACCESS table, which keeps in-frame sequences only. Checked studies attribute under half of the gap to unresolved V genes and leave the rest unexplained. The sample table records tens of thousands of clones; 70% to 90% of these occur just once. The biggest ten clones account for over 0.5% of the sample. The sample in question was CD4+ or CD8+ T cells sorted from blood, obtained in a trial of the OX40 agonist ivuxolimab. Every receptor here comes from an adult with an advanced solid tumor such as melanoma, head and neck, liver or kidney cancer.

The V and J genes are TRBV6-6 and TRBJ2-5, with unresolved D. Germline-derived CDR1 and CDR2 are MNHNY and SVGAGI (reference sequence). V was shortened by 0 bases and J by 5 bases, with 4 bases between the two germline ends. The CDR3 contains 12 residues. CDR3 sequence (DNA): TGTGCCAGCAGTTACTCGAAGGAGACCCAGTACTTC. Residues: CASSYSKETQYF.

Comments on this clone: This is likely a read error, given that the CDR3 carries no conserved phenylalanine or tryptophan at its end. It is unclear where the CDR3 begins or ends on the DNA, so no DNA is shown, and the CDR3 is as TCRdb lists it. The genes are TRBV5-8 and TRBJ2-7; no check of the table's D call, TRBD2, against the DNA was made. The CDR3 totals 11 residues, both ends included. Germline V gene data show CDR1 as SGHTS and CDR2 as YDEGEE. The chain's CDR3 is CASSYGSELLD.

The CDR3 DNA is TGTGCCAGCAGGAGGGAGGCGGTCTACGAGCAGTACTTC. Translating gives CASRREAVYEQYF. The V gene is TRBV11-2, the J gene TRBJ2-7; a weak D match, TRBD2 (6 bases). The CDR3 is 13 amino acids. Trimming stripped 6 bases from V and 3 bases from J, with 12 bases between. In germline, CDR1 is SGHAT, CDR2 FQNNGV.

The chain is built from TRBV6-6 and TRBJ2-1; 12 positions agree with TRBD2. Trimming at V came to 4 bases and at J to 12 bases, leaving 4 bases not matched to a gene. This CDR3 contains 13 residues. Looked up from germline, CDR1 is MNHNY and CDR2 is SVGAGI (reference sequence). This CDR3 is CASSSLTSGRQFF. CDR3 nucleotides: TGTGCCAGCAGTTCTTTGACTAGCGGGAGGCAGTTCTTC.

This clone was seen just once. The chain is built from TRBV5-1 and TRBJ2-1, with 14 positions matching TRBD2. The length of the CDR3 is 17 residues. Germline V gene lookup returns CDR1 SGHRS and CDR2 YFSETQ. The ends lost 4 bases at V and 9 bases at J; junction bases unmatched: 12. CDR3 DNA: TGCGCCAGCAGCATCAGACTAGCGGGAGGGTCAAAGGGTGAGCAGTTCTTC. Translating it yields CASSIRLAGGSKGEQFF.

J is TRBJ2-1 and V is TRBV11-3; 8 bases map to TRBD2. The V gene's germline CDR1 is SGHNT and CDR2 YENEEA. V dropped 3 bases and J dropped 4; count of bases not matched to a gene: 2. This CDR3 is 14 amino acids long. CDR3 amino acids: CASSFSGTYNEQFF. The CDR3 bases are TGTGCCAGCAGCTTTAGCGGGACATACAATGAGCAGTTCTTC.

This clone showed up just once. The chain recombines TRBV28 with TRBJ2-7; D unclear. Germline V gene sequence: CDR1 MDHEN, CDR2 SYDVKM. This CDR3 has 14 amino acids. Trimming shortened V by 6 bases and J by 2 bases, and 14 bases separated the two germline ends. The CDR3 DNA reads TGTGCCAGCAGCGTCCAATACCAAACCTACGAGCAGTACTTC. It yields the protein CASSVQYQTYEQYF.

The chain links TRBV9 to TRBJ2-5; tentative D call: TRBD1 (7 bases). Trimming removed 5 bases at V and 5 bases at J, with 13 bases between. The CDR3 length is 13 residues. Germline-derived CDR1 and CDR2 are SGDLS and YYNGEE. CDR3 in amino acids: CASSTGAGETQYF. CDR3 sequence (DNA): TGTGCCAGCAGTACAGGGGCGGGGGAGACCCAGTACTTC.

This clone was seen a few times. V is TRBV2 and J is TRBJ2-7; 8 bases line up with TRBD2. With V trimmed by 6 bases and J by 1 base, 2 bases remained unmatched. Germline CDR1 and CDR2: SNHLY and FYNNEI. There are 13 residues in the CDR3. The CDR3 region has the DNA TGTGCCAGCAGGACGGGGGGGTCCTACGAGCAGTACTTC. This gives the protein CASRTGGSYEQYF.

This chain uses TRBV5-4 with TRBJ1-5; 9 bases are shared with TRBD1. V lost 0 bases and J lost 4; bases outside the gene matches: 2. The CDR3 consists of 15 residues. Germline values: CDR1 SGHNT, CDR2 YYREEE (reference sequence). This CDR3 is CASSLAGTGNQPQHF. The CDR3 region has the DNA TGTGCCAGCAGCTTGGCGGGGACAGGGAATCAGCCCCAGCATTTT.

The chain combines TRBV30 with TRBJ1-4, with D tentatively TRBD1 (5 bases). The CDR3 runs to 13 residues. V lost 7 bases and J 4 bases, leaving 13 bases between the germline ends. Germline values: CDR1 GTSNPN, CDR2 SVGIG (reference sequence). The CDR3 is CAFKRGSNEKLFF. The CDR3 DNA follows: TGTGCCTTTAAACGGGGGAGTAATGAAAAACTGTTTTTT.

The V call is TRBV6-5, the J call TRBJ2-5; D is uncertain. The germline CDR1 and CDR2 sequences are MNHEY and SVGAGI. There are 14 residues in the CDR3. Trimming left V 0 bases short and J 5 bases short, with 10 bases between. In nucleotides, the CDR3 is TGTGCCAGCAGTTACTCGCAGGTACAGGAGACCCAGTACTTC. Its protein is CASSYSQVQETQYF.

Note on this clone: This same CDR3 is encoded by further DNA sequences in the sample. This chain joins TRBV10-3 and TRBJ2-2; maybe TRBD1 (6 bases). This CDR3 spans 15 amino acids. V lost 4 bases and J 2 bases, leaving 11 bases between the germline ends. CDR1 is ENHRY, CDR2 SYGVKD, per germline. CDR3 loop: CAISGAGTNTGELFF. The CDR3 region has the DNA TGTGCCATCAGTGGTGCAGGGACAAACACCGGGGAGCTGTTTTTT.

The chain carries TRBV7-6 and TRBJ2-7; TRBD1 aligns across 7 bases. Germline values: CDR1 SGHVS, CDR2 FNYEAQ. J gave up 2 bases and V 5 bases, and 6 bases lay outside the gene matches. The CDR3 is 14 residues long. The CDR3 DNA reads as TGTGCCAGCAGCCCCCGACAGGGCCCCTACGAGCAGTACTTC. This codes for CASSPRQGPYEQYF.

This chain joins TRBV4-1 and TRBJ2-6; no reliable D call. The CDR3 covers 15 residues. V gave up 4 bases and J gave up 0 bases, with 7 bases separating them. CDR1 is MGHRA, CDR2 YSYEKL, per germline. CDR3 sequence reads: CASSLGISGANVLTF. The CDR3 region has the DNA TGCGCCAGCAGCCTAGGGATCTCTGGGGCCAACGTCCTGACTTTC.

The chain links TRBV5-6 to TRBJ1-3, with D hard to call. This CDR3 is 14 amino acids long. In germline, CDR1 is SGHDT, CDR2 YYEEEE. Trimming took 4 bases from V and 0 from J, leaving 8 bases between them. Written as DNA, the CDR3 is TGTGCCAGCAGCCGTTACAGCTCTGGAAACACCATATATTTT. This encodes CASSRYSSGNTIYF.

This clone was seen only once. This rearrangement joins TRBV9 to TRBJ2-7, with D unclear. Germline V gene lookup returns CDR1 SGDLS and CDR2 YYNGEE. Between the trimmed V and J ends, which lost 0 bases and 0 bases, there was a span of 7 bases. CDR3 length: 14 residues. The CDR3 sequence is CASSVGSASYEQYF. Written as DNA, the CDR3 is TGTGCCAGCAGCGTAGGGTCGGCCTCCTACGAGCAGTACTTC. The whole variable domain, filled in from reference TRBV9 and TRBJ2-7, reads DSGVTQTPKHLITATGQRVTLRCSPRSGDLSVYWYQQSLDQGLQFLIQYYNGEERAKGNILERFSAQQFPDLHSELNLSSLELGDSALYFCASSVGSASYEQYFGPGTRLTVT.

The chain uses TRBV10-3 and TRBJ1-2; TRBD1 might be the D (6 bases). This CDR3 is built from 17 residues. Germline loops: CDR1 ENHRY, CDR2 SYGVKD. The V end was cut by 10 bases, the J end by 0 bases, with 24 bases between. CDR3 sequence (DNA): TGTGCCACCCCTATCGGGGGGGGGCTAGCAGCTAACTATGGCTACACCTTC. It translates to CATPIGGGLAANYGYTF.